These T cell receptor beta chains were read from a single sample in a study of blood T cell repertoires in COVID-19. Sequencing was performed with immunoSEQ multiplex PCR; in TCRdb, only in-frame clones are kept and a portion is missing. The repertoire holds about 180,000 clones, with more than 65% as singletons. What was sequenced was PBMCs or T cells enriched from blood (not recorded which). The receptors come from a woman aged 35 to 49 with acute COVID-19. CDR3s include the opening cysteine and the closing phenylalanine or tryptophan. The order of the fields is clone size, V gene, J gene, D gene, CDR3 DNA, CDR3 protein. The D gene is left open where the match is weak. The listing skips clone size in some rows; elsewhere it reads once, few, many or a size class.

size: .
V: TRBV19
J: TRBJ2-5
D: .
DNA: TGTGCCAGTAGTATAGGTCTCCAAGAGACCCAGTACTTC
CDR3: CASSIGLQETQYF

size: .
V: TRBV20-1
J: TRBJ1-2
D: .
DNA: TGCAGTGCTAGTAGGAGGGAAGGATATGGCTACACCTTC
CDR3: CSASRREGYGYTF

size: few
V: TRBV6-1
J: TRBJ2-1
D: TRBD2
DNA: TGTGCCAGCAGTGAAGTGGGGGGGGGTAATGAGCAGTTCTTC
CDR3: CASSEVGGGNEQFF

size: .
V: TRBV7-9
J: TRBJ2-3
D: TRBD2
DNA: TGTGCCAGCAGCTTAGGCGGGAGGCCCACTCGCTCCACAGATACGCAGTATTTT
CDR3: CASSLGGRPTRSTDTQYF

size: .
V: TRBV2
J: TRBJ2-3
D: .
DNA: TGTGCCAGCAGTGCTAACTCAGATACGCAGTATTTT
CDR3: CASSANSDTQYF

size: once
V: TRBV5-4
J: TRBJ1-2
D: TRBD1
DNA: TGTGCCAGCAGCTTGTCAGGGGGCGTGGGCTATGGCTACACCTTC
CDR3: CASSLSGGVGYGYTF

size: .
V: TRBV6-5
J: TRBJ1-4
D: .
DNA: TGTGCCAGCAGTTACAGAGCAACTAATGAAAAACTGTTTTTT
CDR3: CASSYRATNEKLFF

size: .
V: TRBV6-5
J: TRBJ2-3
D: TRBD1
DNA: TGTGCCAGCAGGACAGACAGGGTAGGCACAGATACGCAGTATTTT
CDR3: CASRTDRVGTDTQYF

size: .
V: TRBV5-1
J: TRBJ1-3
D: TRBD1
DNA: TGCGCCAGCAGCCAAAAAACCGGGACAGGGCAAAGAAACACCATATATTTT
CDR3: CASSQKTGTGQRNTIYF

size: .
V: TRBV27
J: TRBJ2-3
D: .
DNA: TGTGCCAGCAGTTTAATACCCGGGAAGTCCCGCGGTCGAAGCACAGATACGCAGTATTTT
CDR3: CASSLIPGKSRGRSTDTQYF

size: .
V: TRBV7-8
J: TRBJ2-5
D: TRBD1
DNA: TGTGCCAGCAGCTTAGTCGGGACAGGGGAAGAGACCCAGTACTTC
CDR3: CASSLVGTGEETQYF

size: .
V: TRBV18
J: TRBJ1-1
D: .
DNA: TGTGCCAGCTCACTCCAGATGAACACTGAAGCTTTCTTT
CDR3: CASSLQMNTEAFF

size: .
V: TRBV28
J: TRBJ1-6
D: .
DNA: TGTGCCAGCAGTCCCCACATCACAGGAAATAATTCACCCCTCCACTTT
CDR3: CASSPHITGNNSPLHF

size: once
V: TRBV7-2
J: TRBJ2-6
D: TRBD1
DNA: TGTGCCAGCAGCTCCGCCGGGACAGGGACGACTGGGGCCAACGTCCTGACTTTC
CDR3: CASSSAGTGTTGANVLTF

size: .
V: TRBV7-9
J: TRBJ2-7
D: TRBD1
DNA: TGTGCCAGCAGCCCGGGACAGGGGGCCTTATTTCTCTCCTACGAGCAGTACTTC
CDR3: CASSPGQGALFLSYEQYF

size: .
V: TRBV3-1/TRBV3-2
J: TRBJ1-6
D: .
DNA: TGTGCCAGCAGCCTCCGGGGAAATAATTCACCCCTCCACTTT
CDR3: CASSLRGNNSPLHF

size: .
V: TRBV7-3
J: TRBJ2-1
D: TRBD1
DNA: TGTGCCAGCAGCTTTATGGGACAGGGTGACTACAATGAGCAGTTCTTC
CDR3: CASSFMGQGDYNEQFF

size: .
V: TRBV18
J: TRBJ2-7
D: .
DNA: TGTGCCAGCTCACCAAGACAGGCCTACGAGCAGTACTTC
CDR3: CASSPRQAYEQYF

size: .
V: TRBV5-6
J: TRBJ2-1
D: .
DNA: TGTGCCAGCAGCCCAGTAGGCCAGCGCCATCGGTACAATGAGCAGTTCTTC
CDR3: CASSPVGQRHRYNEQFF

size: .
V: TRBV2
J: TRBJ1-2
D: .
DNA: TGTGCCAGCAGTGAGGGGGCCCGCTACACCTTC
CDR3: CASSEGARYTF

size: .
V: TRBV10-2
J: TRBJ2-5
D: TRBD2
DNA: TGCGCCAGCAGTGAGATCCTAGCGGGGTACCAAGAGACCCAGTACTTC
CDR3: CASSEILAGYQETQYF

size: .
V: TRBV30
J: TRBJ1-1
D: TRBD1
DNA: TGTGCCTGGACCAGGGACAGGGGGAAATCTTTCTTT
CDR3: CAWTRDRGKSFF

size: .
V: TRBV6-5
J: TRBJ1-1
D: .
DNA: TGTGCCAGCAGGGAGGGTGGGGCTGAAGCTTTCTTT
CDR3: CASREGGAEAFF

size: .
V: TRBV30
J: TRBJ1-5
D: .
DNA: TGTGCCTGGAGTCCGAGCAATCAGCCCCAGCATTTT
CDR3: CAWSPSNQPQHF

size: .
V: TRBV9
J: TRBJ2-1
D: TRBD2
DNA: TGTGCCAGCAGCGTATCGACTAGCGGGAGGGGGGACGATGAGCAGTTCTTC
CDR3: CASSVSTSGRGDDEQFF

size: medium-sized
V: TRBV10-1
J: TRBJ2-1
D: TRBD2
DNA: TGCGCCAGCAGCCGAGAGGGACTAGCTTACAATGAGCAGTTCTTC
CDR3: CASSREGLAYNEQFF

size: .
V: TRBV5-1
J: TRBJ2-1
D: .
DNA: TGCGCCAGCAGCTTGCAGGGTGACTACAATGAGCAGTTCTTC
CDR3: CASSLQGDYNEQFF

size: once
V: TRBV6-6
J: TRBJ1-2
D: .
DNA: TGTGCCAGCAGTCAGAACCGGGACACGGAGGGCTACACCTTC
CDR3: CASSQNRDTEGYTF

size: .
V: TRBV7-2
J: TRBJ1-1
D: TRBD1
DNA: TGTGCCAGCAGCCCCCGGGCGGGAGTACAGGGGGCGGCTGAAGCTTTCTTT
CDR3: CASSPRAGVQGAAEAFF

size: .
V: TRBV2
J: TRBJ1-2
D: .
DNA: TGTGCCAGCAGTGAAGTGGGCAGACGGGGTGGCTACACCTTC
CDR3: CASSEVGRRGGYTF

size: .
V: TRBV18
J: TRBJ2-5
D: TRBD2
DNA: TGTGCCAGCTCACGGGGGGGAGAGACCCAGTACTTC
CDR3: CASSRGGETQYF

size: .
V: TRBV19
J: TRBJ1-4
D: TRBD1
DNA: TGTGCCATATTAGGGGACAGGGGGCGAGGGGATAATGAAAAACTGTTTTTT
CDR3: CAILGDRGRGDNEKLFF

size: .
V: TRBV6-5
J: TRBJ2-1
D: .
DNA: TGTGCCAGCAGTAAGCTCCGGAGTGAGCAGTTCTTC
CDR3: CASSKLRSEQFF

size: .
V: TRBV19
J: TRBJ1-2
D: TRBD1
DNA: TGTGCCAGTAGTTCACAGGGGGCCTCCTATGGCTACACCTTC
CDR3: CASSSQGASYGYTF

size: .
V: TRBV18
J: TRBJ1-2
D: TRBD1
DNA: TGTGCCAGCTCACCACCCGCGGACAGGGGGGGAAGCTATGGCTACACCTTC
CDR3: CASSPPADRGGSYGYTF

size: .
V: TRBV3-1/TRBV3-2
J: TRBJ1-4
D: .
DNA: TGTGCCAGCAGCCAAGGTTGGGGCAATTTTGAAAAACTGTTTTTT
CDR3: CASSQGWGNFEKLFF

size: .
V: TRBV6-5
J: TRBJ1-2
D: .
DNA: TGTGCCAGCAGTTACGGGCAACCCAACAGTGGCTACACCTTC
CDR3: CASSYGQPNSGYTF

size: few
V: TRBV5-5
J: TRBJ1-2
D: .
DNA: TGTGCCAGCAGCTTGCAGACTGATCTTCTATATGGCTACACCTTC
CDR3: CASSLQTDLLYGYTF

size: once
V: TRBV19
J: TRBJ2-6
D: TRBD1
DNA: TGTGCCAGTAGCCCAACCGGGACAGGGGTCGGGATCTCTGGGGCCAACGTCCTGACTTTC
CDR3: CASSPTGTGVGISGANVLTF

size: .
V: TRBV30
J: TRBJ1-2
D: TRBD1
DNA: TGTGCCTGGATTGGACAGGGGATGGGCTACACCTTC
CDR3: CAWIGQGMGYTF

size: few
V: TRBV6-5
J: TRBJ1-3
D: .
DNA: TGTGCCAGCATCAACTCTGGAAACACCATATATTTT
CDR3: CASINSGNTIYF

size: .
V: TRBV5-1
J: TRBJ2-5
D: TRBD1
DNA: TGCGCCAGCAGCTCAGGGACAGGGGAGACCCAGTACTTC
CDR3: CASSSGTGETQYF

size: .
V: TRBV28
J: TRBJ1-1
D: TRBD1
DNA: TGTGCCAGCAGTTTAATAGGGGGCGCTTCTACTGAAGCTTTCTTT
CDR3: CASSLIGGASTEAFF

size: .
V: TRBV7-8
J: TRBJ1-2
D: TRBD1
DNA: TGTGCCAGCAGCCCCTCGGGACAGGGAGACTATGGCTACACCTTC
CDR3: CASSPSGQGDYGYTF

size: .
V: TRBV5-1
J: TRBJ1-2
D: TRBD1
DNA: TGCGCCAGCAGATACGGGACAGGGGCCCGCCGTAACTATGGCTACACCTTC
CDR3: CASRYGTGARRNYGYTF

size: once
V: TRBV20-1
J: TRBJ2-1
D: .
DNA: TGCAGTGCTAGTCTCCAGACAGATAAGCAGTTCTTC
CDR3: CSASLQTDKQFF

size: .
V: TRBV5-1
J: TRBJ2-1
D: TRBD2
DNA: TGCGCCAGCAGGGACCCGGGACTAGCGGGAGTCGATGAGCAGTTCTTC
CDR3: CASRDPGLAGVDEQFF

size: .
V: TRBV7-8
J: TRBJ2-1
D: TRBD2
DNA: TGTGCCAGCAGCTCTCTAGCGGGAGGCTACAATGAGCAGTTCTTC
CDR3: CASSSLAGGYNEQFF

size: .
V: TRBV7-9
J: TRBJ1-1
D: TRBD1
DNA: TGTGCCAGCAGCCCTGACAGGGGACGAATGAACACTGAAGCTTTCTTT
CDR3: CASSPDRGRMNTEAFF

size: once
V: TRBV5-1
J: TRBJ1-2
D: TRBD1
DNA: TGCGCCAGCAGCTTGGGGACAGGGGGTGTCTGGTATGGCTACACCTTC
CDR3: CASSLGTGGVWYGYTF

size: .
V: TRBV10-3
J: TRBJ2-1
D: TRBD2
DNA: TGTGCCATCAGTGAGGGGGAAACTAGCGGCCTGAATGAGCAGTTCTTC
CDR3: CAISEGETSGLNEQFF

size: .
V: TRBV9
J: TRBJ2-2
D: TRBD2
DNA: TGTGCCAGCAGCGTAGGCCCAGCGGGAGGGAACACCGGGGAGCTGTTTTTT
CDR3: CASSVGPAGGNTGELFF

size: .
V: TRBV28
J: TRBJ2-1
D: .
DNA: TGTGCCAGCAATGAAGGAGACTCCTACAATGAGCAGTTCTTC
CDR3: CASNEGDSYNEQFF

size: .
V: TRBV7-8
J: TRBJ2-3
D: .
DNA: TGTGCCAGCAGCTCAGGAGGAGTTTTTGTCAGCGGGCGCTCCTCCGATACGCAGTATTTT
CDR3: CASSSGGVFVSGRSSDTQYF

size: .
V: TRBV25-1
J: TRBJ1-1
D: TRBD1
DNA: TGTGCCAGCATTCTAGCAGGGGGCACTGAAGCTTTCTTT
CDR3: CASILAGGTEAFF

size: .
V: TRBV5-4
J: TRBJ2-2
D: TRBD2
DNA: TGTGCCAGCAGCCCCGGACTAGGTTTTGACACCGGGGAGCTGTTTTTT
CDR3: CASSPGLGFDTGELFF

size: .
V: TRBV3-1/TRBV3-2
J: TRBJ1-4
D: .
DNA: TGTGCCAGCAGCAAGGTCCAGGGGAGAACTAATGAAAAACTGTTTTTT
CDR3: CASSKVQGRTNEKLFF

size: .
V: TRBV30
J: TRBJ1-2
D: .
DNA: TGTGCCTGGAGGGGAGGCGCGAGTAAAAGTAATGGAAACTATGGCTACACCTTC
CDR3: CAWRGGASKSNGNYGYTF

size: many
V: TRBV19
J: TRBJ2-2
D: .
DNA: TGTGCCAGTAGGCCAACAGGGATGGGTAACACCGGGGAGCTGTTTTTT
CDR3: CASRPTGMGNTGELFF